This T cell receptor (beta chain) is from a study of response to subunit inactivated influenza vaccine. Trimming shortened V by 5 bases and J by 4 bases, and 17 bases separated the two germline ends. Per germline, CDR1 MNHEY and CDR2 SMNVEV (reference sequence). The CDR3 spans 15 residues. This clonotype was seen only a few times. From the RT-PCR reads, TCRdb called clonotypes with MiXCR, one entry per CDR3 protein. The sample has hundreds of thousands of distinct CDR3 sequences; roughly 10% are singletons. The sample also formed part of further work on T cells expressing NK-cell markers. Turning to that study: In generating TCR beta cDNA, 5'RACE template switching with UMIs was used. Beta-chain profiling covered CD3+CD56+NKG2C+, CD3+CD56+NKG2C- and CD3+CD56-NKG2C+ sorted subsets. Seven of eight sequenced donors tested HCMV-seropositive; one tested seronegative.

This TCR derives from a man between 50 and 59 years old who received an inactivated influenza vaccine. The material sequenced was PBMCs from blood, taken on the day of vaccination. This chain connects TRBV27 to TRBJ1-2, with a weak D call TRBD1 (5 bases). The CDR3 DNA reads TGTGCCAGCAGTCCTACCATCAGGGTAGGCTATGGCTACACCTTC. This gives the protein CASSPTIRVGYGYTF.